This TCR beta chain appears in the sequencing data of a study of shared clonotypes between healthy human individuals. Study observations and caveats: Generally, naive subsets came out with larger estimated richness than memory subsets. All-four-donor shared clonotypes had higher generation probabilities than non-shared clonotypes did.

A note on this clone: Its antigen is still unknown. A junction end diverges from the germline sequence, so it may reflect a read error.

The method was immunoSEQ multiplex PCR; TCRdb's version includes in-frame clones alone and lacks a portion of them. The sample lists roughly 110,000 clones; around 66% were seen once. This CDR3 comprises 15 residues. In germline, CDR1 is SGHRS, CDR2 YFSETQ. The origin of this receptor is a woman aged 30 to 39 in good health. The sequenced sample was memory CD8+ T cells sorted from blood. Subset specified: CD45RO+ cells pooled with CCR7-negative TemRA cells. The V gene is TRBV5-1, the J gene TRBJ2-7; 16 bases fit TRBD2. CDR3 DNA sequence: TGTGCCAGCAGCTTGGGACTAGCGGGAGGGCTTGAGCAGTACTTC. Protein: CASSLGLAGGLEQYF. Full variable domain (missing parts from reference TRBV5-1 and TRBJ2-7): KAGVTQTPRYLIKTRGQQVTLSCSPISGHRSVSWYQQTPGQGLQFLFEYFSETQRNKGNFPGRFSGRQFSNSRSEMNVSTLELGDSALYLCASSLGLAGGLEQYFGPGTRLTVT.